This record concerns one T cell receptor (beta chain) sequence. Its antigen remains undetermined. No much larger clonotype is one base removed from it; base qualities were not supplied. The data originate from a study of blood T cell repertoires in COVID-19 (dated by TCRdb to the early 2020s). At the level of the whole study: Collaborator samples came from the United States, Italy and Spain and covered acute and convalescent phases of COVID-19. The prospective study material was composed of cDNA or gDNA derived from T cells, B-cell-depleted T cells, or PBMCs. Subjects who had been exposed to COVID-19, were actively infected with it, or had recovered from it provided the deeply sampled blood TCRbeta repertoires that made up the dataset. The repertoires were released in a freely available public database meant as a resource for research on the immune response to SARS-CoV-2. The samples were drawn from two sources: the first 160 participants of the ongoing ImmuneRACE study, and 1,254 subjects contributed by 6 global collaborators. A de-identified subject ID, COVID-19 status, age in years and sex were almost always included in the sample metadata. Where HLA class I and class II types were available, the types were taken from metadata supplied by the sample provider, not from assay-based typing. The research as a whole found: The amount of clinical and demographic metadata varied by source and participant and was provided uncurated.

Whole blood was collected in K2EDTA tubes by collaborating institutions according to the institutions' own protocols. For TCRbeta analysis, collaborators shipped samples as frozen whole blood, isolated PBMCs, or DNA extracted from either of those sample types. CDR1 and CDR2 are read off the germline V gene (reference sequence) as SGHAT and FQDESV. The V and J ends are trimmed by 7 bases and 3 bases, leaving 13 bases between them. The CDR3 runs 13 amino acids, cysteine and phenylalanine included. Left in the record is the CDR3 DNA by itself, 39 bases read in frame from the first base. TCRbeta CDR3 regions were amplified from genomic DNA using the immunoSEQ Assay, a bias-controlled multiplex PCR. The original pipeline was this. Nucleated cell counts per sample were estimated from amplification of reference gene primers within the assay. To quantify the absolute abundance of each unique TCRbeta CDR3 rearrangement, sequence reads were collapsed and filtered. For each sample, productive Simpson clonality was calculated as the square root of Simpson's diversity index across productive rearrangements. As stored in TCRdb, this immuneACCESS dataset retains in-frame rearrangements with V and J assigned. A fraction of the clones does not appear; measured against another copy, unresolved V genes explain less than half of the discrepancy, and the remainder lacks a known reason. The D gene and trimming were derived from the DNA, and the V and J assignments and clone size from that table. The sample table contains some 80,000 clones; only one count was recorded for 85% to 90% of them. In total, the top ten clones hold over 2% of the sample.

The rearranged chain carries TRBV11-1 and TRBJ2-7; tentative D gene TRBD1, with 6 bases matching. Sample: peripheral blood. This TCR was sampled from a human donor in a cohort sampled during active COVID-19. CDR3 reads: CASKGVKNYEQYF. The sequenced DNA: TGTGCCAGCAAGGGGGTAAAGAACTACGAGCAGTACTTC.